The 3 T cell receptor beta chains below all came from one sample that was sequenced in a study of cytomegalovirus exposure and HLA in healthy donors. Primers included in the PCR were 60 Vbeta and 13 Jbeta primers. Produced via immunoSEQ multiplex PCR; TCRdb's table is partial and in-frame only. In the table there are some 130,000 clones, 80% of which are singletons. The sample was PBMCs. The receptors originated from a woman between 35 and 50 years old in good health and CMV-seronegative.

This chain connects TRBV19 to TRBJ1-1, with TRBD1 matching 7 bases. Trimming took 9 bases from V and 1 from J; bases not matched to a gene: 5. From germline, CDR1 is LNHDA and CDR2 SQIVND (reference sequence). This CDR3 spans 13 amino acids. In nucleotides, the CDR3 is TGTGCCAGAGTGACAGGGAGGAACACTGAAGCTTTCTTT. Its translation: CARVTGRNTEAFF.

This chain joins TRBV7-8 and TRBJ2-5; 8 bases line up with TRBD1. The V gene's germline CDR1 is SGHVS and CDR2 FQNEAQ. This CDR3 contains 15 residues. V trimming: 1 base; J trimming: 4 bases; junction bases outside the gene matches: 5. CDR3 sequence reads: CASSLGSQGAETQYF. The CDR3 nucleotides are TGTGCCAGCAGCTTAGGCTCCCAGGGGGCAGAGACCCAGTACTTC.

The chain employs TRBV28 and TRBJ1-5, with D maybe TRBD1 (6 bases). The CDR3 covers 18 residues. Deletions cut 5 bases from V and 2 bases from J, with 22 bases between. In germline, CDR1 is MDHEN, CDR2 SYDVKM. The CDR3 loop reads CASSPRNRDYDGNQPQHF. The DNA for the CDR3 is TGTGCCAGCAGTCCTAGAAACAGGGACTACGACGGCAATCAGCCCCAGCATTTT.